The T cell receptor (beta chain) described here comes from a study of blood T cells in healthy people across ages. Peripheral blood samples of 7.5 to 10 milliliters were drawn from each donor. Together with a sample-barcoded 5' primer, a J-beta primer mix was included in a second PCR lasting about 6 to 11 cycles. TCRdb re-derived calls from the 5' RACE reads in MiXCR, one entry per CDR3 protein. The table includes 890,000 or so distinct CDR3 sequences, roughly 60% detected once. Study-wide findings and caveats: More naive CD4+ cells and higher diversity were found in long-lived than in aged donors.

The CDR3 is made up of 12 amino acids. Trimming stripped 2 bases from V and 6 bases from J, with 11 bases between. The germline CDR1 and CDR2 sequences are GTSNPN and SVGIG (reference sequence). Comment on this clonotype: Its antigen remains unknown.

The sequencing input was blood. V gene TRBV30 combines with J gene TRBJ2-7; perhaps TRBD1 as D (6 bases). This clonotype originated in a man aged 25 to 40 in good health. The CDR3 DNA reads TGTGCCTGGAGTTGGGGGCCAGGCGAGCAGTACTTC. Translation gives CAWSWGPGEQYF.